The present TCR beta chain was sequenced within a study of graft-versus-host responses after intestinal transplantation. Trimming took 6 bases from V and 10 from J, leaving 16 bases between them. This CDR3 has 13 amino acids. The germline gives CDR1 MNHEY, CDR2 SVGAGI. Lamina propria and intraepithelial lymphocytes were released by processing graft tissue. Only in-frame clones appear in the TCRdb table, and some are missing; sequencing was by immunoSEQ multiplex PCR. The repertoire holds about 20,000 clones, with roughly four fifths as singletons. The clonotype was recovered from a human patient who received an intestinal transplant, so some T cells may come from the graft donor. Sequenced material: ileum tissue, taken 12 days after intestinal transplant. This chain uses TRBV6-5 with TRBJ2-1, with D possibly being TRBD2 (6 bases). CDR3 loop: CASRLGGSVEQFF. The CDR3, as DNA: TGTGCCAGCAGACTCGGGGGTAGCGTCGAGCAGTTCTTC.